Listed below are T cell receptor beta chains from one sample, sequenced in a study of blood T cell repertoires in COVID-19. TCRdb keeps only in-frame clones here, not all; method: immunoSEQ multiplex PCR. The sample gives tens of thousands of clones, roughly 88% of which show up once; 5.6% is in the top ten. The specimen sequenced was peripheral blood. The receptors derive from a woman aged 60-75 years with acute or convalescent COVID-19. Each CDR3 is given with its conserved first and last residue. The D gene is left open where the match is weak. The listing skips clone size in some rows; elsewhere it reads once, few, many or a size class.

d_gene	abundance	v_gene	j_gene	CDR3nt	CDR3aa
TRBD1	-	TRBV5-1	TRBJ1-6	TGCGCCAGCAGGAGAGCGACAGGGGATAATTCACCCCTCCACTTT	CASRRATGDNSPLHF
-	-	TRBV5-1	TRBJ1-2	TGCGCCAGCAGCTTGGACCAGGGAGGGATTTATGGCTACACCTTC	CASSLDQGGIYGYTF
TRBD2	-	TRBV11-1	TRBJ2-3	TGTGCCAGCAGCCTAGGCGCGGGGGGGCCGACAGATACGCAGTATTTT	CASSLGAGGPTDTQYF
-	few	TRBV18	TRBJ1-1	TGTGCCAGCTCACCACCGGTAGCAGGGACTGGGAGGGCTGAAGCTTTCTTT	CASSPPVAGTGRAEAFF
TRBD1	few	TRBV10-1	TRBJ2-7	TGCGCCAGCAGTGAGTCACAGGGGACAGGGTTCCACGAGCAGTACTTC	CASSESQGTGFHEQYF
-	few	TRBV2	TRBJ2-7	TGTGCCAGCAGTGAATTTGGACAGAACTACGAGCAGTACTTC	CASSEFGQNYEQYF
-	-	TRBV6-5	TRBJ2-7	TGTGCCAGCAGCCTTCGGGGTCGCTACGAGCAGTACTTC	CASSLRGRYEQYF
-	-	TRBV6-5	TRBJ2-2	TGTGCCAGCAGTTACGACAGGACTAACACCGGGGAGCTGTTTTTT	CASSYDRTNTGELFF
-	-	TRBV5-5	TRBJ1-1	TGTGCCAGCAGCTTGGTTGCAGGCTACACTGAAGCTTTCTTT	CASSLVAGYTEAFF
TRBD1	-	TRBV5-1	TRBJ2-1	TGCGCCAGCAGCTGGGGGACAGGGGAGGTGGGTGAGCAGTTCTTC	CASSWGTGEVGEQFF
TRBD2	-	TRBV5-1	TRBJ2-1	TGCGCCAGCAGCCCTGGGACTAGCGTAAGTGAGCAGTTCTTC	CASSPGTSVSEQFF
TRBD1	once	TRBV5-4	TRBJ1-4	TGTGCCAGCAGCTCTGGACAGGTTAATGAAAAACTGTTTTTT	CASSSGQVNEKLFF
TRBD2	-	TRBV10-2	TRBJ2-1	TGCGCCAGCAGTTTGGGTGGGGCGGGGGGGTCCAATGAGCAGTTCTTC	CASSLGGAGGSNEQFF
TRBD2	-	TRBV3-1/TRBV3-2	TRBJ2-3	TGTGCCAGCAGCCAAGAGGGAAGACTAGCGGGGGGGTTCGATACGCAGTATTTT	CASSQEGRLAGGFDTQYF
-	-	TRBV7-9	TRBJ1-1	TGTGCCAGCAGCCCAGGGAGGCAGACTGAAGCTTTCTTT	CASSPGRQTEAFF
-	few	TRBV6-5	TRBJ2-7	TGTGCCAGCCAAACAGTATACGAGCAGTACTTC	CASQTVYEQYF
TRBD1	-	TRBV19	TRBJ1-2	TGTGCCAGTAGTATGGCGAGGACAGGTACCTCCTATGGCTACACCTTC	CASSMARTGTSYGYTF
-	once	TRBV5-1	TRBJ1-1	TGCGCCAGCAACAGGGAGGGCACTGAAGCTTTCTTT	CASNREGTEAFF
-	-	TRBV19	TRBJ1-4	TGTGCCAGTAGTATCAGGACAGCAACTAATGAAAAACTGTTTTTT	CASSIRTATNEKLFF
TRBD1	-	TRBV5-6	TRBJ2-1	TGTGCCAGCAGCTTGAATCAGGGGACAGGCGGGCAGTTCTTC	CASSLNQGTGGQFF
-	-	TRBV2	TRBJ2-1	TGTGCCAGCACAGAAAATAATGAGCAGTTCTTC	CASTENNEQFF
-	once	TRBV6-5	TRBJ1-5	TGTGCCAGCAGTTACGCCCTCAGTCAGCCCCAGCATTTT	CASSYALSQPQHF
-	-	TRBV30	TRBJ1-4	TGTGCCTGGAGTCACCCAACCGGAAAACTGTTTTTT	CAWSHPTGKLFF
-	-	TRBV9	TRBJ2-1	TGTGCCAGCAGCGTAGGTGACTCCCGGCATGAGCAGTTCTTC	CASSVGDSRHEQFF
-	-	TRBV11-2	TRBJ2-7	TGTGCCAGCAGCCGGTACCCATACGAGCAGTACTTC	CASSRYPYEQYF
-	-	TRBV24-1	TRBJ2-1	TGTGCCACCAGTGATTTGCAAGGGACACTTGAGCAGTTCTTC	CATSDLQGTLEQFF
-	-	TRBV24-1	TRBJ1-5	TGTGCCACCAGTGACTCAGTTAATAGCAATCAGCCCCAGCATTTT	CATSDSVNSNQPQHF
TRBD2	-	TRBV5-1	TRBJ2-7	TGCGCCAGCAGCCCGGGAGGGACGGGAACCTACGAGCAGTACTTC	CASSPGGTGTYEQYF
-	-	TRBV30	TRBJ1-1	TGTGCCTGGAGTGTAATGACGGGAGTTTTCACTGAAGCTTTCTTT	CAWSVMTGVFTEAFF
TRBD1	-	TRBV5-8	TRBJ1-2	TGTGCCAGCAGTCGGGACAGGGGGCGAAATGGCTACACCTTC	CASSRDRGRNGYTF
-	once	TRBV23-1	TRBJ2-3	TGCGCCAGCAGTCAAAAAGTCGGGGCAGATACGCAGTATTTT	CASSQKVGADTQYF
TRBD1	-	TRBV11-1	TRBJ2-7	TGTGCCAGCAGCTTCACTCGACAGGGGACGACAGCCTTC	CASSFTRQGTTAF
TRBD2	-	TRBV6-6	TRBJ2-5	TGTGCCAGCAAACCCGGGACTACCCAAGAGACCCAGTACTTC	CASKPGTTQETQYF
-	-	TRBV5-4	TRBJ1-3	TGTGCCAGCAGCTTGTCTATGGGAAACACCATATATTTT	CASSLSMGNTIYF
TRBD1	-	TRBV5-1	TRBJ2-5	TGCGCCAGCAGTCGGGGGACAGGGGGGGCAGAGACCCAGTACTTC	CASSRGTGGAETQYF
-	-	TRBV23-1	TRBJ1-2	TGCGCCAGCAGTCCAGGGGACCTCGAGGTAGGGGGAGGGGATGGCTACACCTTC	CASSPGDLEVGGGDGYTF
-	few	TRBV12-3/TRBV12-4	TRBJ1-6	TGTGCCAGCAGTTTCGAGGGTATGGCCCTCCACTTT	CASSFEGMALHF
-	-	TRBV7-9	TRBJ1-1	TGTGCCAGCAGTATGTTTGGACAGAACACTGAAGCTTTCTTT	CASSMFGQNTEAFF
-	-	TRBV6-5	TRBJ2-3	TGTGCCAGCATCCGAGACAGGCCCGAGGATACGCAGTATTTT	CASIRDRPEDTQYF
TRBD1	-	TRBV19	TRBJ1-2	TGTGCCAGTAGTATCTCCCACCACGGCAGGGGGATTAGAGGCTACACCTTC	CASSISHHGRGIRGYTF
-	-	TRBV2	TRBJ1-3	TGTGCCAGCAGTGAAGCGCCGGGGGGTCGGAATGGAAACACCATATATTTT	CASSEAPGGRNGNTIYF
-	-	TRBV13	TRBJ1-2	TGTGCCAGCAGCTCCGACGGGTTCTATGGCTACACCTTC	CASSSDGFYGYTF
-	few	TRBV4-1	TRBJ1-1	TGCGCCAGCAGCTCCCGACACGGCACTGAAGCTTTCTTT	CASSSRHGTEAFF
-	-	TRBV6-5	TRBJ1-5	TGTGCCAGCGCAAGCGGGGAGCCCCAGCATTTT	CASASGEPQHF
TRBD1	-	TRBV3-1/TRBV3-2	TRBJ1-2	TGTGCCAGCAGCCCCGGGACAGGGTTCACGACTAACTATGGCTACACCTTC	CASSPGTGFTTNYGYTF
-	-	TRBV21-1	TRBJ1-5	TGTGCCAGCAGCAAAGGGGGCAGGGTCCATAGCAATCAGCCCCAGCATTTT	CASSKGGRVHSNQPQHF
-	once	TRBV7-9	TRBJ1-1	TGTGCCAGCAGCTCAATTCAGGGCGAAGCTTTCTTT	CASSSIQGEAFF
-	-	TRBV9	TRBJ1-1	TGTGCCAGCAGCCCCTCGGAGGGGCGAGGTAGCACTGAAGCTTTCTTT	CASSPSEGRGSTEAFF
-	-	TRBV9	TRBJ1-3	TGTGCCAGCAGCCCGGAGGTCGGAAACACCATATATTTT	CASSPEVGNTIYF
-	-	TRBV12-3/TRBV12-4	TRBJ1-2	TGTGCCAGCAGTTCACAGGGCTACTATGGCTACACCTTC	CASSSQGYYGYTF
-	-	TRBV12-5	TRBJ2-5	TGTGCTAGTGGTTTGTTTAAAGAGACCCAGTACTTC	CASGLFKETQYF
-	few	TRBV11-2	TRBJ1-1	TGTGCCAGCAGCTTAGAGGTGGGGGGGGCGGCTTTCTTT	CASSLEVGGAAFF